Following are 11 T cell receptor beta chains from one sample sequenced in a study of graft-versus-host responses after intestinal transplantation. What these receptors recognize is not known. The protocol was immunoSEQ multiplex PCR, while the TCRdb copy is restricted to in-frame clones and leaves out a portion. The sample gives 130,000 or so clones, 92% of which show up once; 0.15% to 0.2% is in the top ten. This sample comprised unstimulated CD4+ T cells sorted from spleen or lymph node cells, obtained before intestinal transplant. The origin of the receptors is a human donor who received an intestinal transplant.

The V and J genes are TRBV6-5 and TRBJ2-3; D is undetermined. In germline, CDR1 is MNHEY, CDR2 SVGAGI. The V end was cut by 0 bases, the J end by 4 bases, with 2 bases between. This CDR3 comprises 12 residues. CDR3 bases: TGTGCCAGCAGTTACTCCCCAGATACGCAGTATTTT. Its translation is CASSYSPDTQYF.

The CDR3 DNA is TGTGCCAGCAGTTACCGACAGGGTCTTAATGAAAAACTGTTTTTT. Translated, it gives CASSYRQGLNEKLFF. This rearrangement joins TRBV6-6 to TRBJ1-4; TRBD1 matches at 7 bases. Germline V gene sequence: CDR1 MNHNY, CDR2 SVGAGI (reference sequence). The CDR3 runs to 15 residues. With 2 bases clipped from V and 4 bases from J, the junction kept 4 bases outside the gene matches.

The chain combines TRBV11-3 with TRBJ2-1; D perhaps matches TRBD2 (6 bases). V gave up 5 bases and J gave up 2 bases, with 16 bases separating them. The germline CDR1 and CDR2 sequences are SGHNT and YENEEA. CDR3 length: 16 amino acids. Here the CDR3 reads CASSPSGGVPYNEQFF. The CDR3 DNA reads as TGTGCCAGCAGCCCAAGCGGCGGGGTCCCCTACAATGAGCAGTTCTTC.

This clone was seen a single time. The V and J genes are TRBV7-3 and TRBJ2-1; TRBD2 matches at 7 bases. The CDR3 has 17 amino acids. Per germline, CDR1 SGHTA and CDR2 FQGTGA. V lost 2 bases to trimming and J lost 0 bases; unmatched junction nucleotides: 7. This CDR3 is CASSLDLSGVSYNEQFF. The CDR3 region has the DNA TGTGCCAGCAGCTTAGATCTGAGCGGGGTCTCCTACAATGAGCAGTTCTTC.

The CDR3 here is CASTTTSGSGGEQFF. CDR3 nucleotide sequence: TGCGCCAGCACAACGACTAGCGGGAGTGGGGGTGAGCAGTTCTTC. V usage is TRBV5-1 and J usage is TRBJ2-1, with TRBD2 matching 12 bases. The CDR3 covers 15 residues. The junction had 10 bases not matched to a gene; V was cut back by 6 bases and J by 9 bases. The V gene's germline CDR1 is SGHRS and CDR2 YFSETQ. Full variable domain (missing parts from reference TRBV5-1 and TRBJ2-1): KAGVTQTPRYLIKTRGQQVTLSCSPISGHRSVSWYQQTPGQGLQFLFEYFSETQRNKGNFPGRFSGRQFSNSRSEMNVSTLELGDSALYLCASTTTSGSGGEQFFGPGTRLTVL.

This rearrangement joins TRBV9 to TRBJ1-1; D uncertain. Trimming cost V 1 base and J 3 bases, with 7 bases left between them. CDR3 size: 13 residues. The germline gives CDR1 SGDLS, CDR2 YYNGEE. The CDR3 DNA is TGTGCCAGCAGCGTATGGCGGGACACTGAAGCTTTCTTT. It yields the protein CASSVWRDTEAFF.

The chain couples TRBV4-1 to TRBJ2-1; 11 bases line up with TRBD1. The ends lost 2 bases at V and 1 base at J; junction bases unmatched: 10. Germline CDR1 reads MGHRA; CDR2 reads YSYEKL. This CDR3 spans 19 amino acids. The CDR3 spells CASSQTIPGQGGSYNEQFF. The CDR3 nucleotides are TGCGCCAGCAGCCAAACGATTCCGGGACAGGGGGGGTCCTACAATGAGCAGTTCTTC.

V is TRBV6-4 and J is TRBJ2-5, with D maybe TRBD2 (5 bases). This CDR3 region has 15 residues. Between the trimmed V and J ends, which lost 2 bases and 2 bases, there was a span of 12 bases. From germline, CDR1 is MRHNA and CDR2 SNTAGT. Here the CDR3 DNA reads TGTGCCAGCAGTGACCCAGATGGGAGACAAGAGACCCAGTACTTC. This sequence encodes CASSDPDGRQETQYF.

The chain has TRBV6-1 and TRBJ1-5, with 12 bases fitting TRBD1. There are 14 residues in the CDR3. CDR1 and CDR2 (germline): MNHNS, SASEGT. V was clipped by 11 bases and J by 10 bases; unmatched bases: 12. DNA for the CDR3: TGTGCCGGAACCGGGACAGGGGGCTCCGGCCCCCAGCATTTT. Protein: CAGTGTGGSGPQHF.

The chain carries TRBV15 and TRBJ1-4; 9 bases are a match to TRBD1. V dropped 3 bases and J dropped 11; count of bases not matched to a gene: 7. Germline V gene lookup returns CDR1 LNHNV and CDR2 YYDKDF (reference sequence). This CDR3 is 14 amino acids long. CDR3 residues: CATSRETGGEKLFF. CDR3 in DNA: TGTGCCACCAGCAGGGAGACAGGGGGGGAGAAACTGTTTTTT.

The rearrangement joins TRBV18 to TRBJ1-5; weak D call: TRBD1 (6 bases). Between the trimmed V and J ends, which lost 3 bases and 7 bases, there was a span of 13 bases. CDR1 is KGHSH and CDR2 is LQKENI in the germline V gene. The CDR3 has 14 amino acids. The CDR3 DNA reads as TGTGCCAGCTCACCTAACAGGGATGGGCAGCCCCAGCATTTT. Translating gives CASSPNRDGQPQHF.